This is a list of T cell receptor beta chains from one sample in a study of technical replicates of blood from several donors. The data were produced by immunoSEQ multiplex PCR, yet TCRdb's version contains in-frame clones alone and is incomplete. The repertoire consists of 75,000 or so clones, with around 92% occurring once and the leading ten covering 0.41%. The specimen sequenced was T cells isolated from PBMCs. The origin of the receptors is a human donor in good health. The CDR3 runs from the conserved cysteine through the conserved F or W. The order of the fields is D gene, V gene, clone size, J gene, CDR3 DNA, CDR3 protein. D genes are given only for firm matches. Clone sizes are given selectively: once, few, many, or a class where the clone is expanded.

-	TRBV9	-	TRBJ1-1	TGTGCAACTGAGTGGGGGAGGATGCTTATGAACACTGAAGCTTTCTTT	CATEWGRMLMNTEAFF
TRBD1	TRBV5-3	-	TRBJ2-1	TGTGCCAGAAGCCACCGGGACAGGGGGCCTGATGAGCAGTTCTTC	CARSHRDRGPDEQFF
TRBD2	TRBV2	-	TRBJ2-7	TGTGCCAGCCACCGAACTAGCGGTTACGAGCAGTACTTC	CASHRTSGYEQYF
-	TRBV15	-	TRBJ1-5	TGTGCCACCAGCAGAGGGGAGACCAATCAGCCCCAGCATTTT	CATSRGETNQPQHF
TRBD1	TRBV6-1	-	TRBJ1-4	TGTGCCAGCAGTGAAGGGACAGGGGATGAAAAACTGTTTTTT	CASSEGTGDEKLFF
-	TRBV7-2	-	TRBJ2-1	TGTGCCAGCAGCTCTCCCCAACGGTCCAATGAGCAGTTCTTC	CASSSPQRSNEQFF
TRBD2	TRBV4-3	-	TRBJ2-7	TGCGCCAGCAGCCAAGGGGGACTAGCGGGAGCCTACGAGCAGTACTTC	CASSQGGLAGAYEQYF
TRBD2	TRBV4-1	-	TRBJ2-1	TGCGCCAGCAGCCAAGACGGGACTTCTAGCGGGAGCCAGTTCTTC	CASSQDGTSSGSQFF
-	TRBV6-6	-	TRBJ1-3	TGTGCCAGCAGTACCAGGGGCTCTGGAAACACCATATATTTT	CASSTRGSGNTIYF
-	TRBV5-4	-	TRBJ2-1	TGTGCCAGCAGCCCCCCGCTTGGAGGGGACAATGAGCAGTTCTTC	CASSPPLGGDNEQFF
-	TRBV11-3	once	TRBJ2-3	TGTGCCAGCAGCTTTTTCCGGGACACAGATACGCAGTATTTT	CASSFFRDTDTQYF
-	TRBV11-3	-	TRBJ2-7	TGTGCCAGCAGCCCAGGGATCCTAGCGTCCCACGAGCAGTACTTC	CASSPGILASHEQYF
-	TRBV28	once	TRBJ2-7	TGTGCCAGCTTATCCCTAGGACAGCACTACGAGCAGTACTTC	CASLSLGQHYEQYF
-	TRBV27	-	TRBJ1-4	TGTGCCAGCAGTTTAGTGGGGGCCATAAATGAAAAACTGTTTTTT	CASSLVGAINEKLFF
TRBD2	TRBV7-3	-	TRBJ2-4	TGTGCCAGCAGCTCGGTAGCGGGAGGGCCTGACATTCAGTACTTC	CASSSVAGGPDIQYF
TRBD1	TRBV7-9	-	TRBJ1-2	TGTGCCAGCAGCCCCCTCCCCGGGACAGAAATCTATGGCTACACCTTC	CASSPLPGTEIYGYTF
TRBD1	TRBV29-1	-	TRBJ2-2	TGCAGCGTTGAAGGGTATGGGGGACAGGGGTACACCGGGGAGCTGTTTTTT	CSVEGYGGQGYTGELFF
-	TRBV5-1	-	TRBJ1-1	TGCGCCAGCAGCTGGGGCCTGGGTTCCACTGAAGCTTTCTTT	CASSWGLGSTEAFF
-	TRBV5-1	-	TRBJ2-1	TGCGCCAGCAGCCTGAGGTGGGATGAGCAGTTCTTC	CASSLRWDEQFF
TRBD1	TRBV19	-	TRBJ2-3	TGTGCCAGTAGTATAGTTTTCTCTTACATCCGTCAGGGGGGCACAGATACGCAGTATTTT	CASSIVFSYIRQGGTDTQYF
TRBD1	TRBV5-4	-	TRBJ2-3	TGTGCCAGCAGCAGGACAGGGGACGCAGATACGCAGTATTTT	CASSRTGDADTQYF
-	TRBV4-2	-	TRBJ2-5	TGTGCCAGCAGCCAAGATCTGAGGACCCAGTACTTC	CASSQDLRTQYF
-	TRBV9	-	TRBJ1-3	TGTGCCAGCAGCGTAGACAGGGTGGACACCATATATTTT	CASSVDRVDTIYF
-	TRBV6-4	-	TRBJ2-2	TGTGCCAGCAGTGCCGGGAGAAACACCGGGGAGCTGTTTTTT	CASSAGRNTGELFF
TRBD1	TRBV6-5	-	TRBJ2-5	TGTGCCAGCAGTTACTCGGGACAGGGGGAGACCCAGTACTTC	CASSYSGQGETQYF
TRBD1	TRBV10-3	-	TRBJ1-3	TGTGCCACTCAACAGGGGGCCTCTGGAAACACCATATATTTT	CATQQGASGNTIYF
-	TRBV6-5	-	TRBJ2-2	TGTGCCAGCAGTCGACTATACACCGGGGAGCTGTTTTTT	CASSRLYTGELFF
-	TRBV27	-	TRBJ2-5	TGTGCCAGCAGCCCCTGGGGTGCCTTGAGGGAAGAGACCCAGTACTTC	CASSPWGALREETQYF
TRBD2	TRBV4-1	-	TRBJ2-1	TGCGCCAGCAGCCAAGAGCGGGAGCTCGACAATGAGCAGTTCTTC	CASSQERELDNEQFF
TRBD2	TRBV5-1	-	TRBJ2-7	TGCGCCAGCAGCTCCGCGGCTAGCGGGCTAGGGAGGGAGCAGTACTTC	CASSSAASGLGREQYF
-	TRBV7-9	-	TRBJ2-7	TGTGCCAGCAGCTTAGATGCAGGGTCCTACGAGCAGTACTTC	CASSLDAGSYEQYF
TRBD1	TRBV6-1	-	TRBJ2-3	TGTGCCAGCAGTGTTTTGGGGGACAGGCCAAGCACAGATACGCAGTATTTT	CASSVLGDRPSTDTQYF
TRBD1	TRBV6-1	-	TRBJ1-1	TGTGCCAGCAGTCACAGGGGTTTTGACACTGAAGCTTTCTTT	CASSHRGFDTEAFF
-	TRBV2	-	TRBJ1-4	TGTGCCAGCCAGGGCGGACGTAATGAAAAACTGTTTTTT	CASQGGRNEKLFF
-	TRBV7-9	-	TRBJ2-4	TGTGCCAGCAGCACCGAACTAGCTGTTCAGTACTTC	CASSTELAVQYF
-	TRBV4-1	-	TRBJ1-1	TGCGCCAGCAGCCCAAAACCTGGCGGAAACACTGAAGCTTTCTTT	CASSPKPGGNTEAFF
-	TRBV18	once	TRBJ1-3	TGTGCCAGCTCACCCAACCACATCAACTCTGGAAACACCATATATTTT	CASSPNHINSGNTIYF
TRBD1	TRBV10-3	-	TRBJ1-5	TGTGCCATCAGTGAGACCCCGGGACAGTCTAATCAGCCCCAGCATTTT	CAISETPGQSNQPQHF
-	TRBV4-3	-	TRBJ2-1	TGCGCCAGCAGCCAAGTCCGGGGGAGGAACTACAATGAGCAGTTCTTC	CASSQVRGRNYNEQFF
TRBD1	TRBV5-6	-	TRBJ1-5	TGTGCCAGCAGCTTCGGGACAGTCAATCAGCCCCAGCATTTT	CASSFGTVNQPQHF
TRBD2	TRBV5-6	-	TRBJ2-1	TGTGCCAGCAGCGGAATATTAGCGGGAGGGCCGGGTGAGCAGTTCTTC	CASSGILAGGPGEQFF
TRBD1	TRBV7-2	-	TRBJ2-3	TGTGCCAGCAGCTCCGGACAGGGCACAGATACGCAGTATTTT	CASSSGQGTDTQYF
-	TRBV5-1	-	TRBJ2-7	TGCGCCAGCAGCCCCCCCACCTACGAGCAGTACTTC	CASSPPTYEQYF
-	TRBV2	-	TRBJ2-5	TGTGCCAGCAGTGCAGGCTACCAAGAGACCCAGTACTTC	CASSAGYQETQYF
TRBD2	TRBV9	-	TRBJ2-3	TGTGCCAGCAGCTCCGGACTAGCGGGGAGGGCTAGCACAGATACGCAGTATTTT	CASSSGLAGRASTDTQYF
-	TRBV6-1	-	TRBJ2-5	TGTGCCAGCAGTGAATATGACACCCAAGAGACCCAGTACTTC	CASSEYDTQETQYF
TRBD2	TRBV9	-	TRBJ2-3	TGTGCCAGCAGCGTTTACGAGCGGGGGAGCACAGATACGCAGTATTTT	CASSVYERGSTDTQYF
-	TRBV4-2	-	TRBJ1-5	TGTGCCAGCAGCCAAGATAGGAGTAGCAATCAGCCCCAGCATTTT	CASSQDRSSNQPQHF
-	TRBV19	-	TRBJ1-1	TGTGCCAGTAGTATCACCCCACTAGTGAACACTGAAGCTTTCTTT	CASSITPLVNTEAFF
TRBD2	TRBV11-2	-	TRBJ2-1	TGTGCCAGCAGCCTAGCGGTCCTATCCTACAATGAGCAGTTCTTC	CASSLAVLSYNEQFF
-	TRBV10-1	-	TRBJ1-1	TGCGCCAGCAACCGACAGATAGGAGCTTACGCTGAAGCTTTCTTT	CASNRQIGAYAEAFF
TRBD1	TRBV5-8	-	TRBJ2-5	TGTGCCAGCAGCCATGAAATGACAGGGCCTGGTCAAGAGACCCAGTACTTC	CASSHEMTGPGQETQYF
-	TRBV18	-	TRBJ2-4	TGTGCCAGCTCACCGTGGCAAAGGGGAGCCAAAAACATTCAGTACTTC	CASSPWQRGAKNIQYF
-	TRBV29-1	-	TRBJ2-6	TGCAGCGTTTACTCGACTGGGGCCAACGTCCTGACTTTC	CSVYSTGANVLTF
TRBD2	TRBV28	-	TRBJ2-5	TGTGCCAGCAGTTCCCTGGGGGGGCAAGAGACCCAGTACTTC	CASSSLGGQETQYF
-	TRBV11-3	-	TRBJ2-3	TGTGCCAGCAGCTCATCGACACCAGATACGCAGTATTTT	CASSSSTPDTQYF
-	TRBV6-6	-	TRBJ1-5	TGTGCCAGCACAGGGAAACCACATCAGCCCCAGCATTTT	CASTGKPHQPQHF
-	TRBV11-2	few	TRBJ2-2	TGTGCCAGCAGCCCTATTAGGGGCCCGGGCACCGGGGAGCTGTTTTTT	CASSPIRGPGTGELFF